This TCR beta chain was recovered during a study of cytomegalovirus exposure and HLA in healthy donors. Amplification used 60 Vbeta primers and 13 Jbeta primers. Authors' analysis steps: The count from a later analysis was some 81 million unique TCR beta chains, some 12 million of them shared. The assay was immunoSEQ multiplex PCR, and TCRdb's table has in-frame clones only and misses some. The V and J calls and clone size were taken over from that table, and D and trimming were inferred from the DNA. The repertoire holds fewer than 150,000 clones, with 60% to 80% as singletons. This clone occurred a few times. Per the germline V gene, CDR1 is LGHNA and CDR2 is YNFKEQ. The CDR3 loop spans 13 amino acids. V lost 1 base to trimming and J lost 7 bases, with 9 bases between them.

This clonotype was obtained from a man aged 50-60 years in good health and CMV-seropositive. This chain uses TRBV4-2 with TRBJ2-3; no firm D call. Material for sequencing was PBMCs. CDR3 sequence reads: CASSQGEENTQYF. DNA of the CDR3: TGTGCCAGCAGCCAAGGAGAGGAAAATACGCAGTATTTT.